This TCR beta chain emerged from a study of PD-1 blockade in classical Hodgkin lymphoma. Relapse was seen in all patients after autologous stem cell transplantation, and brentuximab vedotin exposure was variable. Assay used: immunoSEQ multiplex PCR; TCRdb lists only in-frame clones, some missing. The sample yields 25,000 to 35,000 clones, about two thirds seen once. CDR3 length: 14 residues. V was cut by 6 bases and J by 4 bases, with 12 bases left in between. Germline V gene data show CDR1 as MNHNS and CDR2 as SASEGT. The rearrangement joins TRBV6-1 to TRBJ2-2; D unclear. Specimen: peripheral blood mononuclear cells (PBMCs), collected before the second cycle of nivolumab. This TCR derives from a human donor with classical Hodgkin lymphoma. CDR3 in amino acids: CASRYDGFTGELFF. In DNA, the CDR3 is TGTGCCAGCAGGTACGATGGGTTCACCGGGGAGCTGTTTTTT.